This TCR beta chain was identified in a study of beta chain features in type 1 diabetes. This CDR3 has 15 residues. Trimming took 6 bases from V and 3 from J, leaving 16 bases between them. Germline loops: CDR1 SGHDT, CDR2 YYEEEE. The isolated RNA, all of it, was reverse transcribed, so expressed TCRB transcripts were what got sequenced. Only in-frame clones appear in the TCRdb table, and some are missing; sequencing was by immunoSEQ multiplex PCR. Here the sample spans 970,000 or so clones, roughly 17% being singletons. Specimen: naive CD4+ T cells from blood. The chain is built from TRBV5-6 and TRBJ2-1; D is perhaps TRBD1 (6 bases). This receptor was obtained from a woman between 18 and 29 years old in good health. This CDR3 is CASTWRTALYNEQFF. Here the CDR3 DNA reads TGTGCCAGCACCTGGAGGACAGCCCTCTACAATGAGCAGTTCTTC.